This T cell receptor beta chain was obtained from a study of cytomegalovirus exposure and HLA in healthy donors. Study-wide findings and caveats: Rarity characterized most TCR sequences, yet some public TCRs appeared in many donors. Some TCR beta chains (roughly 150 of them) were listed as cytomegalovirus-associated. Researchers reported that a few CMV-associated chains were confirmed in vitro as CMV antigen-specific.

The donors belonged to the 120-subject validation cohort, separate from the roughly 670-subject first cohort. As regards this clone: The antigen is undetermined.

This CDR3 is built from 15 residues. V shed 2 bases, J shed 8 bases, and the junction held 5 bases outside the gene matches. In germline, CDR1 is MNHNS, CDR2 SASEGT. Using immunoSEQ multiplex PCR, the repertoire was profiled, and TCRdb retains in-frame clones only, with some absent. The sample carries approximately 46,000 clones, roughly 92% recorded once. The sample taken for sequencing was PBMCs. This chain joins TRBV6-1 and TRBJ1-4; 10 bases fit TRBD1. This receptor was taken from a man younger than 30 in good health and CMV-seronegative. The CDR3 DNA sequence: TGTGCCAGCAGTGAATGGGGACAGGGGACGGAAAAACTGTTTTTT. This sequence encodes CASSEWGQGTEKLFF.